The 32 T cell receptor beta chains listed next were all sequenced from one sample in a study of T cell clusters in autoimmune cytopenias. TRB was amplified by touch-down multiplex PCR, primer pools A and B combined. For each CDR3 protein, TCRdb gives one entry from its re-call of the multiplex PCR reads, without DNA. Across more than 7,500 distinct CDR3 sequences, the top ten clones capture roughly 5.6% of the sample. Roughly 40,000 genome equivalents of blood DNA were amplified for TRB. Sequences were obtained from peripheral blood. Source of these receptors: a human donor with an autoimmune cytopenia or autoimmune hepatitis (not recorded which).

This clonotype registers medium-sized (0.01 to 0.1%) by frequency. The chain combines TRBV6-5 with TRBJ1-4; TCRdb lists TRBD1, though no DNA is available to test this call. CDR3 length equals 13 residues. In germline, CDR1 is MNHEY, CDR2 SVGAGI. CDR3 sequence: CASTLGGYEKLFF.

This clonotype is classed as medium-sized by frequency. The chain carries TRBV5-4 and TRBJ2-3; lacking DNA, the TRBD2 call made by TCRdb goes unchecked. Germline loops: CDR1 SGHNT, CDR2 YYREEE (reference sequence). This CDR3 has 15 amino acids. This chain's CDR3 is CASSSSGGVADTQYF.

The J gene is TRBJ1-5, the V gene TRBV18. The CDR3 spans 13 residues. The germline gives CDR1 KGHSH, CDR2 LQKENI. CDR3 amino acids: CASSLAQDQPQHF.

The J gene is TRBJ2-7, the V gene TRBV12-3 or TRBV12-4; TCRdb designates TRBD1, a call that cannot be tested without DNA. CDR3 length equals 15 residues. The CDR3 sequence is CASSPGGGWGYEQYF.

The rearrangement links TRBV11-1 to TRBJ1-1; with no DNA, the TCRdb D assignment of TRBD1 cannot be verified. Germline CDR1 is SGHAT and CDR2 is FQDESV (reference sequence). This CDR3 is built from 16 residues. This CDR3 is CASSLGTRGQNTEAFF.

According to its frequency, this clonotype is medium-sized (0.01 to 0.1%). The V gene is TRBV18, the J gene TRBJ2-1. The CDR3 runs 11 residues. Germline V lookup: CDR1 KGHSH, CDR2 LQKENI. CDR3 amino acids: CASSPMDEQFF. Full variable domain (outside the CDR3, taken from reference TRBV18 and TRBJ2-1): NAGVMQNPRHLVRRRGQEARLRCSPMKGHSHVYWYRQLPEEGLKFMVYLQKENIIDESGMPKERFSAEFPKEGPSILRIQQVVRGDSAAYFCASSPMDEQFFGPGTRLTVL.

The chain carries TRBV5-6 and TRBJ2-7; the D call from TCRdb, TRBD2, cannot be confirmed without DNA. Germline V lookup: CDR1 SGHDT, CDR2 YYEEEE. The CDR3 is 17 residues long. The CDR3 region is CASSFRSSGLPRQEQYF.

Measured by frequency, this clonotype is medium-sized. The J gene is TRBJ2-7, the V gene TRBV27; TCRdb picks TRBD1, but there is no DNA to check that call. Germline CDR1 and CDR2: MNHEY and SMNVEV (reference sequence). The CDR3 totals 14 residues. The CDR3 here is CASRKQGGSYEQYF.

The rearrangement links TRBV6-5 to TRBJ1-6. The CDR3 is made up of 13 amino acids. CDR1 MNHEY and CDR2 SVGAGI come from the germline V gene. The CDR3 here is CASSAREGSPLHF.

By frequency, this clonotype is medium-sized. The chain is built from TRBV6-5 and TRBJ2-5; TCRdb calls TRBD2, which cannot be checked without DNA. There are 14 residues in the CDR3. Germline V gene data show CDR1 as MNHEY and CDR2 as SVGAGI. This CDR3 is CASSSLAGVETQYF.

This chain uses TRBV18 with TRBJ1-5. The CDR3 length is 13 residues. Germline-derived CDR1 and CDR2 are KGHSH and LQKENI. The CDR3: CASSPRREQPQHF.

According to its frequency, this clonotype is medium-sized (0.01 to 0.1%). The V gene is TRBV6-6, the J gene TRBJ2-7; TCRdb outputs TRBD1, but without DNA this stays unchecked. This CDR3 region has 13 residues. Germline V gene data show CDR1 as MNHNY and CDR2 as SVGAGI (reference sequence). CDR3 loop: CASSLDGGYEQYF.

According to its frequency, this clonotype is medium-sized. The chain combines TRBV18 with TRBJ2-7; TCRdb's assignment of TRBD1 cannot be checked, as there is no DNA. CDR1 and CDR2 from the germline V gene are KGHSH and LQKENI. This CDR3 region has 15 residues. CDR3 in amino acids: CASSPRDRGPYEQYF.

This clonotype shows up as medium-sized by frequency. CDR3 sequence reads: CASSLASEAGNTGELFF. This sequence joins TRBV5-6 and TRBJ2-2. In germline, CDR1 is SGHDT, CDR2 YYEEEE. This CDR3 region has 17 residues.

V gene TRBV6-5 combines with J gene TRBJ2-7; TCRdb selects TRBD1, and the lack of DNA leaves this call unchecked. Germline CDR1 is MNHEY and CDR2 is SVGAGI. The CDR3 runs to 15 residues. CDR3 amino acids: CASSSPGQTSYEQYF.

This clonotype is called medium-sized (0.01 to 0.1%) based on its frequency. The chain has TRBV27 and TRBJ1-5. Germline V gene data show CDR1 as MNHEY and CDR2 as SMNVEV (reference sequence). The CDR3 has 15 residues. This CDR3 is CASSFRVPGNQPQHF.

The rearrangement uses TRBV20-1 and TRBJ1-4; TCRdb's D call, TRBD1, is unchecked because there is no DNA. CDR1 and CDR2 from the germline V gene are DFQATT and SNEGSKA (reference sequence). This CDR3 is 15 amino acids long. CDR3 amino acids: CSAREPGTGLEKLFF.

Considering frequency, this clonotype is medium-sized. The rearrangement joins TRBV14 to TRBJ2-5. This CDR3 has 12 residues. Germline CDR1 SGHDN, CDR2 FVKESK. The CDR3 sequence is CASSQGSGTQYF.

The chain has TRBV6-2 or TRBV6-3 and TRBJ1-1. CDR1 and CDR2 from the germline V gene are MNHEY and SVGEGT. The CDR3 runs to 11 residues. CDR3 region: CATTQGTEAFF.

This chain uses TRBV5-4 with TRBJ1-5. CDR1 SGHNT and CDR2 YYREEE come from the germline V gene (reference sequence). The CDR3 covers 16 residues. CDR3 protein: CASSLASIYSNQPQHF.

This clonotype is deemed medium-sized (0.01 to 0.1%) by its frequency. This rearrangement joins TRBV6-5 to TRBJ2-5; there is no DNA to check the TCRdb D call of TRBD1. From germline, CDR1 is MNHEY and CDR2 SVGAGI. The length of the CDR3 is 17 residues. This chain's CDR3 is CASSSPGARGDSGTQYF.

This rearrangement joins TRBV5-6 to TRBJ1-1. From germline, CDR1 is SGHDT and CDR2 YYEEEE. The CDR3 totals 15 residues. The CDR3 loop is CASSVTAVSNTEAFF.

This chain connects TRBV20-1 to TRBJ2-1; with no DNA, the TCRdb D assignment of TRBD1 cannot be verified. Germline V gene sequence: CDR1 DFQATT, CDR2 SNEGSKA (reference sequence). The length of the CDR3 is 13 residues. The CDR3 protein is CSARVGHGHEQFF.

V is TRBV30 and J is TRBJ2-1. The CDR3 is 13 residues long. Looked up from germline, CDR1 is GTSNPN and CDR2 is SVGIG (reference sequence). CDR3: CAWAQNPYNEQFF. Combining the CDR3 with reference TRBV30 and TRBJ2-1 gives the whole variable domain SQTIHQWPATLVQPVGSPLSLECTVEGTSNPNLYWYRQAAGRGLQLLFYSVGIGQISSEVPQNLSASRPQDRQFILSSKKLLLSDSGFYLCAWAQNPYNEQFFGPGTRLTVL.

CDR3 sequence reads: CASREPGLAGGIWFF. The chain employs TRBV5-1 and TRBJ2-1; no DNA is available, so the TRBD2 call from TCRdb remains unchecked. Per germline, CDR1 SGHRS and CDR2 YFSETQ. The CDR3 covers 15 residues.

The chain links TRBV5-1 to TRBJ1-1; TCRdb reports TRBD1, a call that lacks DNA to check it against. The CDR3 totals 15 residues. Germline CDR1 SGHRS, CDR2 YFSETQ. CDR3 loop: CASSVETGANTEAFF.

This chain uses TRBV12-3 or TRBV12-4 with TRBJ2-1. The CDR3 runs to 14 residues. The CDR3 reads CASSLRARVNEQFF.

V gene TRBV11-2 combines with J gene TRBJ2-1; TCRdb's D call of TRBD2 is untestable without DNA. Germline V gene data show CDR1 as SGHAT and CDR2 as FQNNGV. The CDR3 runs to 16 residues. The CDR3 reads CASSLAVAGRGDEQFF.

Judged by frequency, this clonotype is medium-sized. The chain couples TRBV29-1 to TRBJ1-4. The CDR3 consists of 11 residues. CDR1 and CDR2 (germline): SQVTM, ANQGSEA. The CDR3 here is CSVGDGEKLFF.

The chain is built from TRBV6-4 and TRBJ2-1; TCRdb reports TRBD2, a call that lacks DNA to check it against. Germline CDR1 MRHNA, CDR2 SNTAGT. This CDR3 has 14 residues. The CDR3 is CASSAGTNYNEQFF.

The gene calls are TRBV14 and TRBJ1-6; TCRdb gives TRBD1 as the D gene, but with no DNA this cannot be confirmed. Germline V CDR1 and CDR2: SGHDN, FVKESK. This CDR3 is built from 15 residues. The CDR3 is CASSQEGRANSPLHF.

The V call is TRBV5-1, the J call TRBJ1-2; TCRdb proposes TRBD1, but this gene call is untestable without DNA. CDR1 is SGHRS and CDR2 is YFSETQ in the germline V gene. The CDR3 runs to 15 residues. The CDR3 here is CASSSGDRGIYGYTF.